This TCR beta chain stems from a study of technical replicates of blood from a handful of donors. The repertoire was sequenced with immunoSEQ multiplex PCR; TCRdb's copy has only in-frame clones and lacks some. The profile covers 60,000 to 90,000 clones, with over 85% appearing a single time and approximately 0.4% taken by the ten largest. V was trimmed by 11 bases and J by 5 bases, leaving 9 bases between them. Germline CDR1 and CDR2: MRHNA and SNTAGT. There are 10 residues in the CDR3. In this sample, this clone turned up once. The chain employs TRBV6-4 and TRBJ2-5; no firm D call. The sequenced sample consisted of T cells isolated from PBMCs. The clonotype originates from a human donor in good health. CDR3 nucleotides: TGTGCCGGAAAAGCGGAGACCCAGTACTTC. Translation gives CAGKAETQYF.